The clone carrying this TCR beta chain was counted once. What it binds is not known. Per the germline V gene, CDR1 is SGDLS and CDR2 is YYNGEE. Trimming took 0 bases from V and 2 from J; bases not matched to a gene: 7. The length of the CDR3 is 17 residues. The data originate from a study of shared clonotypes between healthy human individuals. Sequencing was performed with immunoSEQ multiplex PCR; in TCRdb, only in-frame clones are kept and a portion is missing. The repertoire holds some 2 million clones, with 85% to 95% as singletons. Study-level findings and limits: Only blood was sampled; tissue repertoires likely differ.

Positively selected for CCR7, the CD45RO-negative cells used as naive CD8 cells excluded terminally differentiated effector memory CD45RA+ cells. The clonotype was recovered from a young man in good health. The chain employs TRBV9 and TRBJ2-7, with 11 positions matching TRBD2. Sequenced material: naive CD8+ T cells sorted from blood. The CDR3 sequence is CASSVEDLAGGPYEQYF. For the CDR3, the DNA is TGTGCCAGCAGCGTAGAGGACCTAGCGGGAGGCCCCTACGAGCAGTACTTC.